This entry lists 6 T cell receptor beta chains sequenced from one sample in a study of blood T cell repertoires in COVID-19. The data were produced by immunoSEQ multiplex PCR, yet TCRdb's version contains in-frame clones alone and is incomplete. In the table there are 200,000 to 250,000 clones, roughly 84% of which are singletons. The sample taken for sequencing was peripheral blood. The receptors were gathered from a woman of 80 years or more with acute or convalescent COVID-19.

The J gene is TRBJ1-2, the V gene TRBV19; 11 bases map to TRBD1. The CDR3 length is 13 residues. Losses at the gene ends were 6 bases for V and 6 bases for J; bases not matched to a gene: 3. CDR1 and CDR2 (germline): LNHDA, SQIVND (reference sequence). In DNA, the CDR3 is TGTGCCAGTAGGCGGGACAGGGGGGATGGCTACACCTTC. This sequence encodes CASRRDRGDGYTF.

This clone was observed a few times. The chain recombines TRBV7-2 with TRBJ1-4; TRBD1 matches 10 bases. J gave up 7 bases and V 2 bases, and 4 bases lay outside the gene matches. The CDR3 runs to 15 residues. CDR1 SGHTA and CDR2 FQGNSA come from the germline V gene. Here the CDR3 reads CASSLPGTGVEKLFF. CDR3 in DNA: TGTGCCAGCAGCTTACCTGGGACAGGGGTTGAAAAACTGTTTTTT.

CDR3 loop: CAISGAGANTGELFF. The CDR3 nucleotides read TGTGCCATCAGCGGGGCGGGGGCCAACACCGGGGAGCTGTTTTTT. This chain links TRBV10-3 with TRBJ2-2; D perhaps matches TRBD2 (7 bases). Germline values: CDR1 ENHRY, CDR2 SYGVKD. Trimming left V 6 bases short and J 2 bases short, with 13 bases between. This CDR3 spans 15 amino acids.

The V and J genes are TRBV29-1 and TRBJ1-1; 11 bases are shared with TRBD1. Germline trimming cut 7 bases from V and 6 bases from J; bases unmatched to any gene: 10. Germline values: CDR1 SQVTM, CDR2 ANQGSEA. The CDR3 covers 14 residues. The CDR3 DNA reads TGCAGCGCGTCTGAAGGGACAGGGGGTCCTGAAGCTTTCTTT. Amino acid sequence: CSASEGTGGPEAFF.

This chain connects TRBV12-3 or TRBV12-4 to TRBJ1-6; D is undetermined. The CDR3 covers 12 residues. V gave up 6 bases and J gave up 7 bases, with 7 bases separating them. The DNA of the CDR3 is TGTGCCAGCAGCCTACAGAATTCACCCCTCCACTTT. It codes for CASSLQNSPLHF.

The CDR3 sequence: CASSRTNQGEAFF. The CDR3 DNA reads as TGTGCCAGCAGCCGTACGAACCAGGGTGAAGCTTTCTTT. V is TRBV7-9 and J is TRBJ1-1, with D perhaps matching TRBD1 (5 bases). The V gene lost 5 bases and the J gene lost 7 bases, with 14 bases spanning the gap. CDR1 and CDR2 from the germline V gene are SEHNR and FQNEAQ (reference sequence). This CDR3 has 13 amino acids.